Shown below are 5 T cell receptor beta chains from a single sample sequenced in a study of blood T cell repertoires in COVID-19. Sequenced by immunoSEQ multiplex PCR; TCRdb stores in-frame clones only, minus some. The data show approximately 380,000 clones, with approximately 91% seen just once and more than 0.85% held by the top ten. Input material: PBMCs or T cells enriched from blood (not recorded which). The source is a woman in her 40s who had been exposed to COVID-19.

The CDR3 spells CAISGHPTGARTEAFF. Written as DNA, the CDR3 is TGTGCCATCAGTGGTCACCCCACAGGGGCCAGAACTGAAGCTTTCTTT. The rearrangement joins TRBV10-3 to TRBJ1-1; 7 bases fit TRBD1. V trimming: 4 bases; J trimming: 5 bases; junction bases outside the gene matches: 13. Germline CDR1 is ENHRY and CDR2 is SYGVKD. The CDR3 extends over 16 amino acids.

V and J are TRBV13 and TRBJ1-5, with D perhaps matching TRBD1 (5 bases). Germline V gene lookup returns CDR1 PRHDT and CDR2 FYEKMQ (reference sequence). This CDR3 is 15 amino acids long. Trimming removed 4 bases at V and 5 bases at J, with 15 bases between. CDR3 residues: CASSSGGTAYQPQHF. The CDR3 DNA follows: TGTGCCAGCAGCTCCGGCGGGACGGCTTATCAGCCCCAGCATTTT.

The chain has TRBV2 and TRBJ2-7; D uncertain. The germline CDR1 and CDR2 sequences are SNHLY and FYNNEI. V was shortened by 2 bases and J by 5 bases, with 10 bases between the two germline ends. The CDR3 totals 13 residues. The CDR3 region is CASSEFSGNEQYF. CDR3 nucleotides: TGTGCCAGCAGTGAATTTAGTGGTAACGAGCAGTACTTC.

The chain combines TRBV6-1 with TRBJ2-5; D is uncertain. Between the trimmed V and J ends, which lost 3 bases and 10 bases, there was a span of 9 bases. Looked up from germline, CDR1 is MNHNS and CDR2 is SASEGT. The CDR3 spans 11 residues. The CDR3 DNA reads TGTGCCAGCAGTGAGGCGGCGAGCCAGTACTTC. Translated, it gives CASSEAASQYF.

The count of this clone is one. The V call is TRBV7-2, the J call TRBJ2-7; D might be TRBD2 (6 bases). From germline, CDR1 is SGHTA and CDR2 FQGNSA. The CDR3 length is 16 residues. Trimming removed 3 bases from V and 0 bases from J, with 15 bases in between. The chain's CDR3 is CASSFRRGGGSYEQYF. The DNA for the CDR3 is TGTGCCAGCAGCTTTAGGCGGGGAGGAGGCTCCTACGAGCAGTACTTC.